The sequence of this TCR beta chain was determined in a study of blood T cell repertoires in COVID-19 (dated by TCRdb to the early 2020s). About the study as a whole: Samples covering the acute and convalescent phases of COVID-19 were provided by collaborators in the United States, Italy and Spain. The material from the prospective study consisted of cDNA or gDNA derived from T cells, B-cell-depleted T cells, or PBMCs. Subjects who had been exposed to COVID-19, were actively infected with it, or had recovered from it provided the deeply sampled blood TCRbeta repertoires that made up the dataset. A freely available public database, intended as a resource for researchers studying the immune response to SARS-CoV-2, is where the repertoires were released. The samples were drawn from the first 160 participants of the ongoing ImmuneRACE study and from 1,254 subjects provided by 6 global collaborators. Sample metadata almost always included a de-identified subject ID, COVID-19 status, age in years and sex. Where available, HLA class I and class II types were taken from metadata supplied by the sample provider and were not determined by assay-based typing.

As to this clone: Its antigen is unknown. Base qualities are not provided; no much larger clone lies one nucleotide away.

Enrolling through a virtual design, the prospective study's participants ranged in age from roughly 18 to 95 years and lived across some 23 United States geographic areas. In the prospective study, participants were assigned to cohorts based on the clinical history participants reported in a screening survey and a study questionnaire. Each participant in the prospective study had whole blood, serum and a nasopharyngeal or oropharyngeal swab collected by mobile phlebotomists. Over a 2-month period, participants in the prospective study had the option of providing additional blood draws and questionnaires. Blood samples from the prospective study were shipped frozen or at room temperature prior to DNA extraction. Study-level results and caveats: Clinical and demographic metadata were provided uncurated, with the amount varying by source and participant.

The immunoSEQ Assay, a bias-controlled multiplex PCR, was used to amplify TCRbeta CDR3 regions from genomic DNA. The authors' analysis ran thus. The number of nucleated cells in each sample was estimated from the amplification of reference gene primers within the assay. Sequence reads were collapsed and filtered to measure the absolute abundance of every unique TCRbeta CDR3 rearrangement. For each sample, productive Simpson clonality was calculated as the square root of Simpson's diversity index across productive rearrangements. TCRdb re-hosts the immuneACCESS table, in-frame sequences only. Its copies lack some clones; in the studies checked, an unresolved V gene accounts for under half of them, and the cause for the rest is not known. The V and J calls and clone size come from that table; D and trimming were worked out from the DNA. The table for this sample lists roughly 180,000 clones; around 83% of them were counted only once. The ten largest clones capture less than 4% of the sample.

Sequenced sample: PBMCs or T cells enriched from blood (not recorded which). This sequence originates from a woman aged 45-65 years in a cohort exposed to, infected with or recovered from COVID-19 (not recorded which).

This receptor carries the CDR3 CAITPGGNEQYF. The bases are TGTGCCATCACGCCAGGGGGCAACGAGCAGTACTTC. Here the chain combines TRBV10-3 and TRBJ2-7, and 8 junctional nucleotides match TRBD1. Here V drops 7 bases and J drops 5 bases, and the junction holds 4 bases not matched to any gene. Including cysteine and phenylalanine, the CDR3 has 12 amino acids. The entry retains the CDR3 DNA only, 36 bases that are in frame from base 1. CDR1 and CDR2, looked up from the germline V gene, are ENHRY and SYGVKD.